This is a list of T cell receptor beta chains from one sample in a study of OX40 agonist ivuxolimab in advanced cancers. This table comes from immunoSEQ multiplex PCR, and its TCRdb copy is limited to in-frame clones, with some not included. The sample holds roughly 76,000 clones, 65% to 90% seen once. The sequencing here drew on CD4+ or CD8+ T cells sorted from blood, taken in a trial of the OX40 agonist ivuxolimab. These receptors all stem from an adult with an advanced solid tumor such as melanoma, head and neck, liver or kidney cancer. Each CDR3 is given with its conserved first and last residue. The order of the fields is CDR3 protein, CDR3 DNA, V gene, J gene, CDR3 length, D gene, clone size. D genes are given only for firm matches. Clone size is given for some rows only: seen once, a few or many times, or a class if the clone is expanded.

cdr3_aa: CASSRGGQFSGNTIYF
cdr3_nt: TGTGCCAGCAGCCGGGGGGGACAGTTCTCTGGAAACACCATATATTTT
v_call: TRBV5-4
j_call: TRBJ1-3
cdr3_length: 16
d_call: TRBD1
clone_size: NA

cdr3_aa: CASSLGSLGYTF
cdr3_nt: TGTGCCAGCAGCTTAGGGTCCCTAGGCTACACCTTC
v_call: TRBV7-9
j_call: TRBJ1-2
cdr3_length: 12
d_call: NA
clone_size: NA

cdr3_aa: CASSQVGTGTDTQYF
cdr3_nt: TGTGCCAGCAGCCAAGTTGGGACAGGCACAGATACGCAGTATTTT
v_call: TRBV4-2
j_call: TRBJ2-3
cdr3_length: 15
d_call: TRBD1
clone_size: once

cdr3_aa: CASSGQKNEKLFF
cdr3_nt: TGTGCCAGTTCGGGACAGAAAAATGAAAAACTGTTTTTT
v_call: TRBV18
j_call: TRBJ1-4
cdr3_length: 13
d_call: TRBD1
clone_size: NA

cdr3_aa: CATAPSGFQNEQFF
cdr3_nt: TGTGCCACCGCCCCTAGCGGTTTCCAGAATGAGCAGTTCTTC
v_call: TRBV6-6
j_call: TRBJ2-1
cdr3_length: 14
d_call: TRBD2
clone_size: few

cdr3_aa: CASSQAAVFTNTEAFF
cdr3_nt: TGTGCCAGCAGCCAAGCGGCAGTTTTCACGAACACTGAAGCTTTCTTT
v_call: TRBV14
j_call: TRBJ1-1
cdr3_length: 16
d_call: NA
clone_size: once

cdr3_aa: CASSLRPSGRGDTQYF
cdr3_nt: TGTGCCAGTAGTCTTCGACCTAGCGGGAGGGGGGATACGCAGTATTTT
v_call: TRBV19
j_call: TRBJ2-3
cdr3_length: 16
d_call: TRBD2
clone_size: NA

cdr3_aa: CASSWYGARSGANVLTF
cdr3_nt: TGTGCCAGCAGCTGGTATGGGGCGCGCTCTGGGGCCAACGTCCTGACTTTC
v_call: TRBV7-2
j_call: TRBJ2-6
cdr3_length: 17
d_call: NA
clone_size: NA

cdr3_aa: CASDARGLALYNEQFF
cdr3_nt: TGTGCCAGCGATGCTCGCGGACTAGCCCTCTACAATGAGCAGTTCTTC
v_call: TRBV27
j_call: TRBJ2-1
cdr3_length: 16
d_call: TRBD2
clone_size: NA

cdr3_aa: CASSPPAGQGAFF
cdr3_nt: TGTGCCAGCTCACCACCGGCGGGACAGGGAGCTTTCTTT
v_call: TRBV18
j_call: TRBJ1-1
cdr3_length: 13
d_call: TRBD1
clone_size: NA

cdr3_aa: CASNAGVSNSPLHF
cdr3_nt: TGTGCCAGCAACGCCGGGGTATCGAATTCACCCCTCCACTTT
v_call: TRBV14
j_call: TRBJ1-6
cdr3_length: 14
d_call: NA
clone_size: NA

cdr3_aa: CASRSIGGRNDEQFF
cdr3_nt: TGTGCCAGCAGATCAATCGGCGGGAGAAACGATGAGCAGTTCTTC
v_call: TRBV27
j_call: TRBJ2-1
cdr3_length: 15
d_call: TRBD2
clone_size: NA

cdr3_aa: CASSQGDMNTEAFF
cdr3_nt: TGCGCCAGCAGCCAAGGGGATATGAACACTGAAGCTTTCTTT
v_call: TRBV4-3
j_call: TRBJ1-1
cdr3_length: 14
d_call: NA
clone_size: NA

cdr3_aa: CAGGPSNNQPQHF
cdr3_nt: TGTGCCGGGGGCCCTAGCAACAATCAGCCCCAGCATTTT
v_call: TRBV6-1
j_call: TRBJ1-5
cdr3_length: 13
d_call: NA
clone_size: NA

cdr3_aa: CASNSGRMDGYTF
cdr3_nt: TGTGCCAGCAACTCCGGGAGGATGGACGGCTACACCTTC
v_call: TRBV11-1
j_call: TRBJ1-2
cdr3_length: 13
d_call: NA
clone_size: once

cdr3_aa: CASSLDLRGDRFF
cdr3_nt: TGTGCCAGCAGCTTGGATCTTCGGGGTGATCGGTTTTTT
v_call: TRBV7-2
j_call: TRBJ1-4
cdr3_length: 13
d_call: NA
clone_size: NA

cdr3_aa: CASSVVPVGATGNTIYF
cdr3_nt: TGTGCCAGCAGCGTAGTTCCGGTCGGGGCAACTGGAAACACCATATATTTT
v_call: TRBV9
j_call: TRBJ1-3
cdr3_length: 17
d_call: NA
clone_size: NA

cdr3_aa: CASSLSIRQGANHEQYF
cdr3_nt: TGCGCCAGCAGCCTGAGTATTCGGCAGGGGGCAAATCACGAGCAGTACTTC
v_call: TRBV5-1
j_call: TRBJ2-7
cdr3_length: 17
d_call: TRBD1
clone_size: NA

cdr3_aa: CASSLDNEQYF
cdr3_nt: TGCGCCAGCAGCTTGGACAACGAGCAGTACTTC
v_call: TRBV5-1
j_call: TRBJ2-7
cdr3_length: 11
d_call: NA
clone_size: once

cdr3_aa: CASNLGQGPANTEAFF
cdr3_nt: TGTGCCAGCAACCTCGGACAGGGTCCGGCGAACACTGAAGCTTTCTTT
v_call: TRBV2
j_call: TRBJ1-1
cdr3_length: 16
d_call: TRBD1
clone_size: NA

cdr3_aa: CASTEFTGSSYEQYF
cdr3_nt: TGTGCCAGCACCGAATTTACGGGTAGCTCCTACGAGCAGTACTTC
v_call: TRBV2
j_call: TRBJ2-7
cdr3_length: 15
d_call: NA
clone_size: NA

cdr3_aa: CATSRDRRNTEAFF
cdr3_nt: TGTGCCACCAGCAGAGATAGGCGGAACACTGAAGCTTTCTTT
v_call: TRBV15
j_call: TRBJ1-1
cdr3_length: 14
d_call: NA
clone_size: NA

cdr3_aa: CAWSGGQRLYEQYF
cdr3_nt: TGTGCCTGGAGTGGGGGACAGCGACTCTACGAGCAGTACTTC
v_call: TRBV30
j_call: TRBJ2-7
cdr3_length: 14
d_call: TRBD1
clone_size: NA

cdr3_aa: CASSLAQGTMNTEAFF
cdr3_nt: TGCGCCAGCAGCCTGGCCCAGGGCACGATGAACACTGAAGCTTTCTTT
v_call: TRBV4-1
j_call: TRBJ1-1
cdr3_length: 16
d_call: NA
clone_size: NA

cdr3_aa: CASSPSRWGTQETQYF
cdr3_nt: TGTGCCAGCAGCCCTAGCCGATGGGGGACTCAAGAGACCCAGTACTTC
v_call: TRBV11-2
j_call: TRBJ2-5
cdr3_length: 16
d_call: NA
clone_size: NA

cdr3_aa: CASSLSRTGQNTEAFF
cdr3_nt: TGTGCCAGCAGTTTATCGAGGACAGGACAGAACACTGAAGCTTTCTTT
v_call: TRBV27
j_call: TRBJ1-1
cdr3_length: 16
d_call: TRBD1
clone_size: NA

cdr3_aa: CASSLDRDKGYTF
cdr3_nt: TGTGCCAGCAGCCTCGACAGGGATAAGGGCTACACCTTC
v_call: TRBV7-3
j_call: TRBJ1-2
cdr3_length: 13
d_call: TRBD1
clone_size: NA

cdr3_aa: CATKDYRSSTDTQYF
cdr3_nt: TGTGCCACCAAGGACTACCGGTCTAGCACAGATACGCAGTATTTT
v_call: TRBV10-3
j_call: TRBJ2-3
cdr3_length: 15
d_call: NA
clone_size: NA

cdr3_aa: CASSFLRDRVSTNEKLFF
cdr3_nt: TGTGCCAGCAGCTTTTTAAGGGACAGGGTTTCAACTAATGAAAAACTGTTTTTT
v_call: TRBV11-2
j_call: TRBJ1-4
cdr3_length: 18
d_call: TRBD1
clone_size: NA

cdr3_aa: CASSSTIQGARNTIYF
cdr3_nt: TGTGCCAGCAGCTCCACAATACAGGGGGCCCGAAACACCATATATTTT
v_call: TRBV7-2
j_call: TRBJ1-3
cdr3_length: 16
d_call: TRBD1
clone_size: NA

cdr3_aa: CASSSGQAGNTIYF
cdr3_nt: TGTGCCAGCAGCTCAGGACAGGCTGGAAACACCATATATTTT
v_call: TRBV5-5
j_call: TRBJ1-3
cdr3_length: 14
d_call: TRBD1
clone_size: once

cdr3_aa: CAWSLGSRNQPQHF
cdr3_nt: TGTGCCTGGAGCCTAGGGAGTCGCAATCAGCCCCAGCATTTT
v_call: TRBV30
j_call: TRBJ1-5
cdr3_length: 14
d_call: NA
clone_size: NA

cdr3_aa: CASSPLGANVLTF
cdr3_nt: TGCGCCAGCAGCCCGCTCGGGGCCAACGTCCTGACTTTC
v_call: TRBV5-1
j_call: TRBJ2-6
cdr3_length: 13
d_call: NA
clone_size: NA

cdr3_aa: CASSVGEQYRNTIYF
cdr3_nt: TGTGCCAGCAGCGTAGGTGAACAGTATCGAAACACCATATATTTT
v_call: TRBV9
j_call: TRBJ1-3
cdr3_length: 15
d_call: NA
clone_size: NA

cdr3_aa: CASIYLRGTAYGYTF
cdr3_nt: TGTGCCAGCATATATTTACGAGGAACGGCCTATGGCTACACCTTC
v_call: TRBV2
j_call: TRBJ1-2
cdr3_length: 15
d_call: NA
clone_size: NA

cdr3_aa: CASSLSPTGSTEAFF
cdr3_nt: TGTGCCAGCAGTTTATCTCCTACAGGGTCCACTGAAGCTTTCTTT
v_call: TRBV27
j_call: TRBJ1-1
cdr3_length: 15
d_call: NA
clone_size: NA

cdr3_aa: CASSWTGKDEQFF
cdr3_nt: TGTGCCAGCAGCTGGACAGGGAAGGATGAGCAGTTCTTC
v_call: TRBV6-1
j_call: TRBJ2-1
cdr3_length: 13
d_call: TRBD1
clone_size: NA

cdr3_aa: CASSLATGQSGKTDTQYF
cdr3_nt: TGTGCCAGCAGCTTAGCGACAGGACAGAGCGGGAAGACAGATACGCAGTATTTT
v_call: TRBV12-1
j_call: TRBJ2-3
cdr3_length: 18
d_call: NA
clone_size: NA

cdr3_aa: CASSLPGGTGPPLSPYEQYF
cdr3_nt: TGCGCCAGCAGCCTCCCAGGCGGGACAGGGCCCCCGCTGAGCCCCTACGAGCAGTACTTC
v_call: TRBV4-3
j_call: TRBJ2-7
cdr3_length: 20
d_call: TRBD1
clone_size: NA

cdr3_aa: CASGRNGLADYNEQFF
cdr3_nt: TGTGCCAGCGGCCGAAATGGGCTAGCGGATTACAATGAGCAGTTCTTC
v_call: TRBV7-2
j_call: TRBJ2-1
cdr3_length: 16
d_call: TRBD2
clone_size: NA

cdr3_aa: CASSPGLAGRETQYF
cdr3_nt: TGTGCCAGCAGTCCGGGACTAGCCGGGAGGGAGACCCAGTACTTC
v_call: TRBV6-4
j_call: TRBJ2-5
cdr3_length: 15
d_call: TRBD2
clone_size: NA

cdr3_aa: CASTNFTGQGHGYTF
cdr3_nt: TGTGCCAGCACCAATTTTACGGGACAGGGCCATGGCTACACCTTC
v_call: TRBV6-8
j_call: TRBJ1-2
cdr3_length: 15
d_call: TRBD1
clone_size: NA

cdr3_aa: CASGPDAPFGTEAFF
cdr3_nt: TGTGCTAGTGGTCCCGACGCGCCGTTTGGCACTGAAGCTTTCTTT
v_call: TRBV12-5
j_call: TRBJ1-1
cdr3_length: 15
d_call: NA
clone_size: NA

cdr3_aa: CASSQVPTASIQYF
cdr3_nt: TGCGCCAGCAGCCAAGTCCCGACGGCTTCAATTCAGTACTTC
v_call: TRBV4-3
j_call: TRBJ2-4
cdr3_length: 14
d_call: NA
clone_size: NA

cdr3_aa: CASSQGSHNYGYTF
cdr3_nt: TGTGCCAGCAGCCAGGGTAGCCATAACTATGGCTACACCTTC
v_call: TRBV14
j_call: TRBJ1-2
cdr3_length: 14
d_call: NA
clone_size: NA

cdr3_aa: CASSEARPKNEKLFF
cdr3_nt: TGTGCCAGCAGTGAAGCACGGCCGAAGAATGAAAAACTGTTTTTT
v_call: TRBV6-1
j_call: TRBJ1-4
cdr3_length: 15
d_call: NA
clone_size: NA

cdr3_aa: CASRPRGTSYEQYF
cdr3_nt: TGTGCCAGCAGACCTCGGGGGACCTCCTACGAGCAGTACTTC
v_call: TRBV7-6
j_call: TRBJ2-7
cdr3_length: 14
d_call: NA
clone_size: NA

cdr3_aa: CASSVESGASYEQYF
cdr3_nt: TGTGCCAGCAGCGTCGAATCGGGGGCCTCCTACGAGCAGTACTTC
v_call: TRBV9
j_call: TRBJ2-7
cdr3_length: 15
d_call: NA
clone_size: NA

cdr3_aa: CASSFGDYGYTF
cdr3_nt: TGTGCCAGCAGCTTCGGAGACTATGGCTACACCTTC
v_call: TRBV11-2
j_call: TRBJ1-2
cdr3_length: 12
d_call: NA
clone_size: NA

cdr3_aa: CASTFRQGAYEKLFF
cdr3_nt: TGTGCCAGCACCTTCAGACAGGGGGCATACGAAAAACTGTTTTTT
v_call: TRBV7-2
j_call: TRBJ1-4
cdr3_length: 15
d_call: TRBD1
clone_size: NA

cdr3_aa: CASSQGNTEAFF
cdr3_nt: TGTGCCAGCAGCCAGGGAAACACTGAAGCTTTCTTT
v_call: TRBV14
j_call: TRBJ1-1
cdr3_length: 12
d_call: NA
clone_size: NA